This passage covers 31 T cell receptor beta chains from one sample sequenced in a study of T cell repertoires in cytomegalovirus infection. Their cognate antigens are unknown. Each CDR3 protein is one row after TCRdb ran MiXCR on the reads. The sample lists around 770,000 distinct CDR3 sequences, almost 30% occurring once. Sequences were derived from cultured CD8+ T cells from PBMCs, sampled from culture after CMV antigen stimulation. The source of these receptors is a human donor in good health (CMV status not recorded). Some clones in this sample may be carry-over from other donors' samples.

This clonotype was seen a handful of times. CDR3 protein: CASSWTSGSGELFF. The CDR3 nucleotides read TGTGCCAGCAGTTGGACTAGCGGCTCCGGGGAGCTGTTTTTT. The chain employs TRBV12-3 or TRBV12-4 and TRBJ2-2; 10 nucleotides match TRBD2. The V gene end was trimmed by 4 bases and the J gene end by 6 bases; junction bases not matched to a gene: 2. The CDR3 has 14 amino acids.

This sequence joins TRBV4-3 and TRBJ2-4; tentatively, D is TRBD1 or TRBD2 (7 bases each). V was pared by 0 bases and J by 1 base, with 19 bases between. Germline assignment: CDR1 LGHNA and CDR2 YSLEER. The CDR3 spans 19 residues. CDR3 bases: TGCGCCAGCAGCCAAGACCCCGACAGGGAGGGGAGGGCCAAAAACATTCAGTACTTC. Translating gives CASSQDPDREGRAKNIQYF.

This clonotype was seen ten or more times. At one boundary the junction diverges from the germline segment, which might be a read error. The chain joins TRBV7-7 to TRBJ2-6, with D hard to call. The CDR3 runs to 16 residues. Germline CDR1 and CDR2: SSHAT and FNYEAQ (reference sequence). The CDR3 DNA reads TGTGCTAGCAGCTTCGCCCCTGACTCTGGGGCCAACGTCCTGACTTTC. It translates to CASSFAPDSGANVLTF.

V gene TRBV7-9 combines with J gene TRBJ1-2; D is perhaps TRBD1 (6 bases). Germline assignment: CDR1 SEHNR and CDR2 FQNEAQ (reference sequence). This CDR3 has 16 amino acids. Trimming pared 5 bases from V and 5 bases from J, leaving 21 bases between. Here the CDR3 DNA reads TGTGCCAGCAGCAAAATCCGGGACACCCCAAGTTATGGCTACACCTTC. Encoded protein: CASSKIRDTPSYGYTF.

This clonotype was seen at least ten times. V gene TRBV7-3 combines with J gene TRBJ2-3; D remains ambiguous. The CDR3 length is 12 residues. The germline gives CDR1 SGHTA, CDR2 FQGTGA. V was trimmed by 5 bases and J by 5 bases, leaving 8 bases between them. Here the CDR3 reads CASSLPGDTQYF. CDR3 nucleotides: TGTGCCAGCAGCCTTCCTGGAGATACGCAGTATTTT.

The chain uses TRBV4-1 and TRBJ2-2; D perhaps matches TRBD2 (6 bases). Trimming took 3 bases from V and 6 from J, leaving 17 bases between them. In germline, CDR1 is MGHRA, CDR2 YSYEKL. The CDR3 is 16 residues long. The CDR3 sequence is CASSQRDSRTPGELFF. The CDR3 DNA sequence: TGCGCCAGCAGCCAGCGGGACTCACGGACCCCCGGGGAGCTGTTTTTT.

The V call is TRBV6-1, the J call TRBJ2-3, with D possibly being TRBD2 (6 bases). V was pared by 7 bases and J by 1 base, with 12 bases between. Germline loops: CDR1 MNHNS, CDR2 SASEGT. CDR3 length equals 14 residues. The CDR3 here is CASNGGTGTDTQYF. The CDR3 DNA is TGTGCCAGCAATGGCGGGACGGGCACAGATACGCAGTATTTT.

This clonotype was observed at least ten times. V usage is TRBV6-5 and J usage is TRBJ1-1; D is ambiguous. V lost 2 bases and J 8 bases, leaving 6 bases between the germline ends. The CDR3 is made up of 11 amino acids. Germline V gene lookup returns CDR1 MNHEY and CDR2 SVGAGI. The CDR3 DNA is TGTGCCAGCAGTTACGGGGTGGAAGCTTTCTTT. As protein: CASSYGVEAFF.

This clonotype has more than one count but fewer than ten. CDR3 region: CASSLANPYSNQPQHF. The CDR3 nucleotides are TGTGCCAGCAGCTTGGCGAATCCTTATAGCAATCAGCCCCAGCATTTT. The chain uses TRBV5-6 and TRBJ1-5, with D unresolved. With 0 bases removed from V and 0 bases from J, the gap between germline ends came to 10 bases. CDR1 is SGHDT and CDR2 is YYEEEE in the germline V gene. The CDR3 loop spans 16 amino acids. Drawing the rest from reference TRBV5-6 and TRBJ1-5, the complete variable domain is DAGVTQSPTHLIKTRGQQVTLRCSPKSGHDTVSWYQQALGQGPQFIFQYYEEEERQRGNFPDRFSGHQFPNYSSELNVNALLLGDSALYLCASSLANPYSNQPQHFGDGTRLSIL.

CDR3 loop: CASSEYRNEQFF. CDR3 in DNA: TGTGCCAGCAGCGAGTACAGGAATGAGCAGTTCTTC. The chain combines TRBV7-9 with TRBJ2-1; perhaps TRBD1 as D (5 bases). Germline V gene lookup returns CDR1 SEHNR and CDR2 FQNEAQ (reference sequence). This CDR3 is 12 amino acids long. The V end lost 5 bases, the J end lost 7 bases, and 9 bases lay between the germline ends.

Only a few counts were recorded for this clonotype. This chain uses TRBV5-5 with TRBJ2-7; D gene uncertain. The CDR3 is 15 residues long. The germline V and J ends were trimmed by 2 bases and 2 bases, with 14 bases remaining between them. CDR1 is SGHKS and CDR2 is YYEKEE in the germline V gene (reference sequence). CDR3 coding DNA: TGTGCCAGCAGCTTAAAGGGCGACAAGACCTACGAGCAGTACTTC. Translating gives CASSLKGDKTYEQYF.

The J gene is TRBJ1-5, the V gene TRBV19; 11 nucleotides match TRBD1. CDR1 and CDR2 from the germline V gene are LNHDA and SQIVND (reference sequence). V gave up 6 bases and J gave up 7 bases; unmatched junction bases: 5. This CDR3 spans 14 amino acids. The CDR3 nucleotides are TGTGCCAGTAGGGGACAGGGGGTTATCCAGCCCCAGCATTTT. Its translation: CASRGQGVIQPQHF. The whole variable domain, filled in from reference TRBV19 and TRBJ1-5, reads DGGITQSPKYLFRKEGQNVTLSCEQNLNHDAMYWYRQDPGQGLRLIYYSQIVNDFQKGDIAEGYSVSREKKESFPLTVTSAQKNPTAFYLCASRGQGVIQPQHFGDGTRLSIL.

Concerning this clonotype itself: One end of the junction varies from germline; a read error may be responsible. This sequence joins TRBV28 and TRBJ1-2; the D gene is possibly TRBD1 (5 bases). CDR3 length: 13 amino acids. Germline-derived CDR1 and CDR2 are MDHEN and SYDVKM. The CDR3 DNA is TGTGCCAACAGTTCGGGGGCTAACTATGGCTACACCTTC. Translated, it gives CANSSGANYGYTF.

This clonotype turned up a few times. V and J are TRBV4-1 and TRBJ2-2, with D unresolved. Germline loops: CDR1 MGHRA, CDR2 YSYEKL. The CDR3 has 15 amino acids. Trimming took 1 base from V and 3 from J, leaving 9 bases between them. The CDR3 DNA reads as TGCGCCAGCAGCCAAGTCGCCTCCTACACCGGGGAGCTGTTTTTT. It translates to CASSQVASYTGELFF.

The chain links TRBV7-9 to TRBJ1-2, with TRBD1 matching 9 bases. J lost 8 bases, V lost 4 bases, and 11 bases had no gene match. From germline, CDR1 is SEHNR and CDR2 FQNEAQ (reference sequence). The CDR3 runs to 15 residues. The CDR3 loop is CASSSARTGEYGYTF. As DNA, the CDR3 is TGTGCCAGCAGCTCTGCCCGGACAGGGGAGTACGGCTACACCTTC.

This chain uses TRBV7-9 with TRBJ2-7; D is possibly TRBD2 (5 bases). Trimming removed 5 bases at V and 3 bases at J, with 11 bases between. Per the germline V gene, CDR1 is SEHNR and CDR2 is FQNEAQ (reference sequence). The CDR3 spans 13 residues. CDR3 sequence reads: CASSPLGNYEQYF. CDR3 sequence (DNA): TGTGCCAGCAGCCCACTAGGAAACTACGAGCAGTACTTC. Together with reference TRBV7-9 and TRBJ2-7, the CDR3 gives the full variable domain: DTGVSQNPRHKITKRGQNVTFRCDPISEHNRLYWYRQTLGQGPEFLTYFQNEAQLEKSRLLSDRFSAERPKGSFSTLEIQRTEQGDSAMYLCASSPLGNYEQYFGPGTRLTVT.

The V and J genes are TRBV5-1 and TRBJ2-2; TRBD1 matches 10 bases. This CDR3 spans 15 amino acids. Trimming at V came to 5 bases and at J to 6 bases, leaving 7 bases not matched to a gene. CDR1 is SGHRS and CDR2 is YFSETQ in the germline V gene. CDR3 protein: CASSFRQGAAGELFF. DNA of the CDR3: TGCGCCAGCAGTTTCCGACAGGGGGCTGCCGGGGAGCTGTTTTTT. The full variable domain, in which reference TRBV5-1 and TRBJ2-2 provide the parts outside the CDR3, is KAGVTQTPRYLIKTRGQQVTLSCSPISGHRSVSWYQQTPGQGLQFLFEYFSETQRNKGNFPGRFSGRQFSNSRSEMNVSTLELGDSALYLCASSFRQGAAGELFFGEGSRLTVL.

The sample holds many counts of this clonotype. The chain couples TRBV7-6 to TRBJ2-1; 9 bases fit TRBD1. Germline trimming cut 5 bases from V and 7 bases from J; bases unmatched to any gene: 9. The CDR3 contains 15 residues. The germline V gene has CDR1 SGHVS and CDR2 FNYEAQ. CDR3 region: CASSITGGVLNEQFF. In nucleotides, the CDR3 is TGTGCCAGCAGCATTACAGGGGGCGTCTTGAATGAGCAGTTCTTC.

The V and J genes are TRBV14 and TRBJ1-2; the D gene is possibly TRBD1 (5 bases). The length of the CDR3 is 13 residues. Germline-derived CDR1 and CDR2 are SGHDN and FVKESK. V lost 1 base and J 4 bases, leaving 7 bases between the germline ends. CDR3 in DNA: TGTGCCAGCAGCCAAGGGGGCATCTATGGCTACACCTTC. This translates into CASSQGGIYGYTF. Supplemented by reference TRBV14 and TRBJ1-2, the full variable domain reads EAGVTQFPSHSVIEKGQTVTLRCDPISGHDNLYWYRRVMGKEIKFLLHFVKESKQDESGMPNNRFLAERTGGTYSTLKVQPAELEDSGVYFCASSQGGIYGYTFGSGTRLTVV.

A few counts support this clonotype. This chain uses TRBV7-3 with TRBJ1-2, with a weak D call TRBD1 (6 bases). The CDR3 spans 17 residues. The germline gives CDR1 SGHTA, CDR2 FQGTGA. The germline V and J ends were trimmed by 2 bases and 1 base, with 17 bases remaining between them. The CDR3 nucleotides are TGTGCCAGCAGCTTACGTGGCGCTCAGGGGCGTAACTATGGCTACACCTTC. Its protein is CASSLRGAQGRNYGYTF.

This clonotype has more than one count but fewer than ten. The chain carries TRBV5-6 and TRBJ2-5, with 9 bases identical to TRBD1. This CDR3 comprises 14 residues. Trimming cost V 3 bases and J 4 bases; bases outside gene matches: 4. Germline lookup yields CDR1 SGHDT and CDR2 YYEEEE. The CDR3 sequence is CASSWGQGRETQYF. In nucleotides, the CDR3 is TGTGCCAGCAGCTGGGGACAGGGCCGAGAGACCCAGTACTTC.

This clonotype appeared a few times. V gene TRBV7-9 combines with J gene TRBJ2-5; TRBD2 agrees at 12 bases. Germline V gene data show CDR1 as SEHNR and CDR2 as FQNEAQ (reference sequence). The V gene end was trimmed by 4 bases and the J gene end by 4 bases; junction bases not matched to a gene: 10. The CDR3 contains 17 residues. CDR3 region: CASSSTLAGGPRETQYF. In DNA, the CDR3 is TGTGCCAGCAGCTCCACTCTAGCGGGGGGGCCGCGAGAGACCCAGTACTTC.

This clonotype appeared a single time. V and J are TRBV7-4 and TRBJ2-1; no definite D call. The CDR3 is 14 residues long. The V and J ends lost 4 bases and 7 bases respectively, with 14 bases between them. Germline CDR1 and CDR2: SGHVT and SQSDAQ. The CDR3 nucleotides are TGTGCCAGCAGCTATGGTCCTAACCCTAATGAGCAGTTCTTC. Amino acid sequence: CASSYGPNPNEQFF. Variable domain in full (rest from reference TRBV7-4 and TRBJ2-1): GAGVSQSPRYKVAKRGRDVALRCDSISGHVTLYWYRQTLGQGSEVLTYSQSDAQRDKSGRPSGRFSAERPERSVSTLKIQRTEQGDSAVYLCASSYGPNPNEQFFGPGTRLTVL.

Only a few counts were recorded for this clonotype. The V gene is TRBV7-8, the J gene TRBJ1-4; D unclear. Germline V CDR1 and CDR2: SGHVS, FQNEAQ. V was clipped by 6 bases and J by 0 bases, with 11 bases between them. The CDR3 is 15 residues long. The CDR3 loop is CASRLRGSTNEKLFF. CDR3 DNA: TGTGCCAGCAGACTCCGCGGGTCAACTAATGAAAAACTGTTTTTT.

Written as DNA, the CDR3 is TGTGCCAGCAGCTTAGGCACGGAGTCACCCCTCCACTTT. Translated: CASSLGTESPLHF. The rearrangement joins TRBV13 to TRBJ1-6; D gene uncertain. Germline loops: CDR1 PRHDT, CDR2 FYEKMQ (reference sequence). V lost 0 bases, J lost 10 bases, and 7 bases lay in between. CDR3 length: 13 amino acids.

This clonotype was counted at least ten times. DNA of the CDR3: TGTGCCAGCAGCTTAGAAAGTTGGGGCAAAGCGGGGGAGACCCAGTACTTC. Encoded protein: CASSLESWGKAGETQYF. V and J are TRBV7-8 and TRBJ2-5, with 7 bases lining up with TRBD2. CDR1 and CDR2 (germline): SGHVS, FQNEAQ. This CDR3 has 17 amino acids. The V segment lost 1 base and the J segment 5 bases; nucleotides outside the gene matches: 13.

This sequence joins TRBV4-1 and TRBJ1-2; 7 bases align to TRBD1. Germline CDR1 is MGHRA and CDR2 is YSYEKL. J was trimmed by 3 bases and V by 3 bases; bases with no gene match: 4. The CDR3 has 14 residues. As DNA, the CDR3 is TGCGCCAGCAGCCACTCCGGGACAGACTATGGCTACACCTTC. Translating it yields CASSHSGTDYGYTF.

The chain has TRBV15 and TRBJ2-1, with D uncertain. Trimming removed 7 bases from V and 1 base from J, with 2 bases in between. This CDR3 is 11 amino acids long. The V gene's germline CDR1 is LNHNV and CDR2 YYDKDF (reference sequence). The DNA of the CDR3 is TGTGCCACCAAGTCCTACAATGAGCAGTTCTTC. This gives the protein CATKSYNEQFF.

The gene calls are TRBV7-3 and TRBJ2-4; tentative D call: TRBD2 (6 bases). Germline V gene lookup returns CDR1 SGHTA and CDR2 FQGTGA. Trimming removed 4 bases from V and 8 bases from J, with 24 bases in between. The CDR3 is made up of 17 amino acids. The CDR3 DNA reads TGTGCCAGCAGCTCACCCGGGACTCAGGTTAGGGGCGACATTCAGTACTTC. It yields the protein CASSSPGTQVRGDIQYF.

This clonotype has at least ten counts. The chain combines TRBV6-6 with TRBJ1-4, with D unclear. This CDR3 comprises 14 residues. Looked up from germline, CDR1 is MNHNY and CDR2 is SVGAGI (reference sequence). Trimming removed 4 bases at V and 8 bases at J, with 14 bases between. The CDR3 reads CASSFSPIGEKLFF. For the CDR3, the DNA is TGTGCCAGCAGTTTTTCCCCAATTGGGGAAAAACTGTTTTTT.

The chain links TRBV7-6 to TRBJ1-2, with TRBD1 matching over 9 bases. Germline assignment: CDR1 SGHVS and CDR2 FNYEAQ. CDR3 length: 14 amino acids. The V segment lost 5 bases and the J segment 6 bases; nucleotides outside the gene matches: 7. CDR3 sequence (DNA): TGTGCCAGCAGCAAGGACAGGGGCGGCCATGGCTACACCTTC. Protein: CASSKDRGGHGYTF.